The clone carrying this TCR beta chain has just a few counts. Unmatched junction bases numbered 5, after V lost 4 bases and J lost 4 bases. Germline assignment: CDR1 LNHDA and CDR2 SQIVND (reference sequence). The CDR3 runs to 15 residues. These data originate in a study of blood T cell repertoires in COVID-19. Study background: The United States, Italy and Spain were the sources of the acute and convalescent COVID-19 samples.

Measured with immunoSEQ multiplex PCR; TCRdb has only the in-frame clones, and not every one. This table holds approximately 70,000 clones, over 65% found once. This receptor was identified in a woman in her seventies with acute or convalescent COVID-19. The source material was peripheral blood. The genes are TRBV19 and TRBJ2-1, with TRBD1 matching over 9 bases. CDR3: CASSTGQGRYNEQFF. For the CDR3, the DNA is TGTGCCAGTAGTACCGGACAGGGGAGGTACAATGAGCAGTTCTTC.